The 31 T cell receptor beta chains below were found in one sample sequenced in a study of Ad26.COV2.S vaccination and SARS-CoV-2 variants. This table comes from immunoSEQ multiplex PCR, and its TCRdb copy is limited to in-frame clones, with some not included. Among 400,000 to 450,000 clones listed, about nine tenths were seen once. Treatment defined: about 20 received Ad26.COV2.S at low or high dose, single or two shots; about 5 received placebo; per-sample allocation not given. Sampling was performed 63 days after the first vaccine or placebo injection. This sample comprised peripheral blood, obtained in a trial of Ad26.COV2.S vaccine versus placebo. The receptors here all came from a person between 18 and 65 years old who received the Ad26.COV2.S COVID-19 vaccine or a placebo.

CDR3 DNA: TGTGCCAGCCACTTGGGGGCAGGGGATTTCGACGAGCAGTACTTC. It is translated as CASHLGAGDFDEQYF. This chain links TRBV2 with TRBJ2-7, with a weak D call TRBD1 (6 bases). There are 15 residues in the CDR3. From germline, CDR1 is SNHLY and CDR2 FYNNEI. V was shortened by 8 bases and J by 5 bases, with 22 bases between the two germline ends.

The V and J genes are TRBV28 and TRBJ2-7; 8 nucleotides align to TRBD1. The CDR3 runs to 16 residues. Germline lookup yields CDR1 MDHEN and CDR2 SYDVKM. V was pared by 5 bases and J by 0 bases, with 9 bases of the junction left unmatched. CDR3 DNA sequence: TGTGCCAGCAGTCCATGGACAGGGAGGAACTCCTACGAGCAGTACTTC. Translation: CASSPWTGRNSYEQYF. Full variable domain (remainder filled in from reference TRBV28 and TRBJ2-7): DVKVTQSSRYLVKRTGEKVFLECVQDMDHENMFWYRQDPGLGLRLIYFSYDVKMKEKGDIPEGYSVSREKKERFSLILESASTNQTSMYLCASSPWTGRNSYEQYFGPGTRLTVT.

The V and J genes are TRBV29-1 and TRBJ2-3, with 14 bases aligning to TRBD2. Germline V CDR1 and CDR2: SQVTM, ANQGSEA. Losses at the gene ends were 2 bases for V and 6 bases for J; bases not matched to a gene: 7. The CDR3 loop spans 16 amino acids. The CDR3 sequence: CSVERWTSGRRDTQYF. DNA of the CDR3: TGCAGCGTTGAACGATGGACTAGCGGGAGGAGGGATACGCAGTATTTT.

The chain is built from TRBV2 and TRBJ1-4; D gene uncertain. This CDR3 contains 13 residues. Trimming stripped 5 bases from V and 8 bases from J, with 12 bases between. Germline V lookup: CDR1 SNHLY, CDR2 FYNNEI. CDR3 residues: CASSWSASEKLFF. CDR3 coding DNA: TGTGCCAGCAGTTGGAGCGCCAGCGAAAAACTGTTTTTT. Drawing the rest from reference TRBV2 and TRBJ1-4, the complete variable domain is EPEVTQTPSHQVTQMGQEVILRCVPISNHLYFYWYRQILGQKVEFLVSFYNNEISEKSEIFDDQFSVERPDGSNFTLKIRSTKLEDSAMYFCASSWSASEKLFFGSGTQLSVL.

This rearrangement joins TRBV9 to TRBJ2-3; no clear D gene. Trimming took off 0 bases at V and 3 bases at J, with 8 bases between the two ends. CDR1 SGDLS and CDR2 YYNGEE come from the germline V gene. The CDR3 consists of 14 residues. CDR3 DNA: TGTGCCAGCAGCGTAGCGTCTTTAACAGATACGCAGTATTTT. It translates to CASSVASLTDTQYF.

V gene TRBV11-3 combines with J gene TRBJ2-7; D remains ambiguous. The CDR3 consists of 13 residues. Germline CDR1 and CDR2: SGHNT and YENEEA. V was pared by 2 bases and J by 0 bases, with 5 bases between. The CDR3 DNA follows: TGTGCCAGCAGCTTACATAGCTCCTACGAGCAGTACTTC. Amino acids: CASSLHSSYEQYF.

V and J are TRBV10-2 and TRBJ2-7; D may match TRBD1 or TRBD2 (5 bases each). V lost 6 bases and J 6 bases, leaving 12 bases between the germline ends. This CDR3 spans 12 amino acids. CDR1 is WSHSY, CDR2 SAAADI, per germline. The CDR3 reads CASRDGDGEQYF. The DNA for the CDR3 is TGCGCCAGCAGGGACGGGGACGGCGAGCAGTACTTC.

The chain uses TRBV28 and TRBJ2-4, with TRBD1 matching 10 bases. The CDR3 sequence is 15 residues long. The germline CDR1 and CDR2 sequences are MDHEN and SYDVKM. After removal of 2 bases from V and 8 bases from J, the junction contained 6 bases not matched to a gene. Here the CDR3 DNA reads TGTGCCAGCAGTTTACGGGACAGGGGAGGGGACATTCAGTACTTC. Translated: CASSLRDRGGDIQYF.

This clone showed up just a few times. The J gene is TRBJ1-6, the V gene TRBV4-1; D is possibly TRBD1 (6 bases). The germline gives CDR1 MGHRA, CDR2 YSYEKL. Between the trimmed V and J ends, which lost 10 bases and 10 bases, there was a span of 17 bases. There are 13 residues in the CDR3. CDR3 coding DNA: TGCGCCACCCTCACAGGGCCTCGCTCACCCCTCCACTTT. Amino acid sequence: CATLTGPRSPLHF.

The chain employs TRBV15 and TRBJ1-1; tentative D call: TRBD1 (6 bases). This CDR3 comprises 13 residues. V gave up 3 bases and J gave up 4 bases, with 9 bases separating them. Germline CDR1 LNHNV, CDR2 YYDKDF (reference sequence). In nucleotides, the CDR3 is TGTGCCACCAGCAGCGAGGGGGGCACTGAAGCTTTCTTT. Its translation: CATSSEGGTEAFF.

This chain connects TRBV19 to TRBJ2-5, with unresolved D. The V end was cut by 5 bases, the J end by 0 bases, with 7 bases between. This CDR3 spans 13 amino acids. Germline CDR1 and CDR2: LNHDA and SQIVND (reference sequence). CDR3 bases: TGTGCCAGTAGTCCAGATGACCAAGAGACCCAGTACTTC. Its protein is CASSPDDQETQYF.

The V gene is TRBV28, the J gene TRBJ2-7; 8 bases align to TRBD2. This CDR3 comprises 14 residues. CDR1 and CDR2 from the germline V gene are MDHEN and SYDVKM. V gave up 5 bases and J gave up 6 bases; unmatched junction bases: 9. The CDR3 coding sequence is TGTGCCAGCAGTATGCCCGGGGGGGCTCTCGAGCAGTACTTC. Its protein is CASSMPGGALEQYF.

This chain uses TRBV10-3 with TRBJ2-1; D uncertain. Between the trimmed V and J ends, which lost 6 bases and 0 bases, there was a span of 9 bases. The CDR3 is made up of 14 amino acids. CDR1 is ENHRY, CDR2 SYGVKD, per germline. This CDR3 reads CAIRGQSSYNEQFF. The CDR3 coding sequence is TGTGCCATCAGGGGTCAGAGCTCCTACAATGAGCAGTTCTTC.

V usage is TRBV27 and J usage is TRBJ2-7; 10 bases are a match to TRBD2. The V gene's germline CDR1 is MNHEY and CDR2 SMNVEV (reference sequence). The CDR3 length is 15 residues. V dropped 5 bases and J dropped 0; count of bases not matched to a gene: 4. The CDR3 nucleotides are TGTGCCAGCAGTCGCACTAGCGGGACCTCCTACGAGCAGTACTTC. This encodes CASSRTSGTSYEQYF.

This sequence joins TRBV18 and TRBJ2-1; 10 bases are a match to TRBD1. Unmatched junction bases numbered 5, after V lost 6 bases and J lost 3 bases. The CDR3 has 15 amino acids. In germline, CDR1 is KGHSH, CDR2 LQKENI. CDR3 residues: CASSSRDRGYNEQFF. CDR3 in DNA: TGTGCCAGCTCCTCGCGGGACAGGGGCTACAATGAGCAGTTCTTC.

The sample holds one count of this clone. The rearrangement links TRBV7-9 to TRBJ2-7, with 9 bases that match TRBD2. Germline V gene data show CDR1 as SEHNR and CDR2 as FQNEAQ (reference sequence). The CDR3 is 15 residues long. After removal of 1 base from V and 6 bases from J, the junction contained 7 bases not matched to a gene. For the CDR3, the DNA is TGTGCCAGCAGCTTAGTGTCTAGCGGGATAACCGAGCAGTACTTC. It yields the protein CASSLVSSGITEQYF.

CDR3 nucleotide sequence: TGTGCCAGCAGCGTAGCCGGGACCGTAAACACCGGGGAGCTGTTTTTT. Protein: CASSVAGTVNTGELFF. V gene TRBV9 combines with J gene TRBJ2-2, with D perhaps assigned TRBD1 or TRBD2 (5 bases each). The V and J ends lost 0 bases and 2 bases respectively, with 11 bases between them. CDR1 is SGDLS and CDR2 is YYNGEE in the germline V gene. This CDR3 region has 16 residues.

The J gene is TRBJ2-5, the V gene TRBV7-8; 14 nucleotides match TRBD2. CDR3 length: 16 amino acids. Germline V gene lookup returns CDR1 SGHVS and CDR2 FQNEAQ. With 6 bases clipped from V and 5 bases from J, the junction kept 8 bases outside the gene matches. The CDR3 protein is CASSSGTSGRHETQYF. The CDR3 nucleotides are TGTGCCAGCAGTTCAGGGACTAGCGGGAGACATGAGACCCAGTACTTC.

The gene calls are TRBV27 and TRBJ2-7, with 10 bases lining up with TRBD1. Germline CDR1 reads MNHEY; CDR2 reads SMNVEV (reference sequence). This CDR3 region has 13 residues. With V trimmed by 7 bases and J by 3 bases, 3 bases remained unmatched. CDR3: CASTGQGDYEQYF. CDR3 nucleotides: TGTGCCAGCACCGGACAGGGGGACTACGAGCAGTACTTC.

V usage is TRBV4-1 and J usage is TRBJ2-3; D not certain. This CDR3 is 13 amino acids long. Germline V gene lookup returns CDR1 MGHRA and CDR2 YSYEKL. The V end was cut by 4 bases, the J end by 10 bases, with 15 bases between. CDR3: CASSLELAEAQYF. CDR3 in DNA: TGCGCCAGCAGCCTAGAATTAGCCGAGGCGCAGTATTTT.

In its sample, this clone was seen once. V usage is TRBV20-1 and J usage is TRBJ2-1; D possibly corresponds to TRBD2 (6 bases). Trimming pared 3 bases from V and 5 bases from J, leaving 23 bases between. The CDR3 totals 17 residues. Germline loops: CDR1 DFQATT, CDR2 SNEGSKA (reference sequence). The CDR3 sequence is CSASGSPNRDFNNEQFF. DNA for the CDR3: TGCAGTGCTAGTGGAAGCCCAAACCGGGACTTCAACAATGAGCAGTTCTTC.

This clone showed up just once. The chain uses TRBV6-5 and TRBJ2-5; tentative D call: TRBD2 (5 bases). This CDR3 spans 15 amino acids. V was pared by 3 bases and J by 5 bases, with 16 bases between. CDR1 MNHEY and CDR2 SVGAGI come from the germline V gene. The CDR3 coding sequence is TGTGCCAGCAGTTATGTAACTAGTTATCGTGAGACCCAGTACTTC. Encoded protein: CASSYVTSYRETQYF.

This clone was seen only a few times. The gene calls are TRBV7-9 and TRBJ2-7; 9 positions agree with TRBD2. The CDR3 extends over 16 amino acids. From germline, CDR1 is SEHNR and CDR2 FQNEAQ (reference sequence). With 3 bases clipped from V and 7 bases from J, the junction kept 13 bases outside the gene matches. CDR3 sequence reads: CASSLDRGLAFGEQYF. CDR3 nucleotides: TGTGCCAGCAGCTTGGACCGGGGACTAGCCTTTGGGGAGCAGTACTTC.

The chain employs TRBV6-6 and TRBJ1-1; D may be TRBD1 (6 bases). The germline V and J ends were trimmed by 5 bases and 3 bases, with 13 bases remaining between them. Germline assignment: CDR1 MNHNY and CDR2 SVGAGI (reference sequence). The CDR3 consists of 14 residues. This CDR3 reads CASSQQGVHTEAFF. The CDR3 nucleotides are TGTGCCAGCAGTCAACAGGGTGTGCACACTGAAGCTTTCTTT.

The CDR3 protein is CASSSRGGSSYNEQFF. CDR3 bases: TGTGCCAGCAGCTCGCGGGGCGGGAGCTCCTACAATGAGCAGTTCTTC. V usage is TRBV7-2 and J usage is TRBJ2-1; 7 nucleotides match TRBD2. The CDR3 contains 16 residues. Germline CDR1 reads SGHTA; CDR2 reads FQGNSA. V lost 4 bases and J lost 0; bases outside the gene matches: 6.

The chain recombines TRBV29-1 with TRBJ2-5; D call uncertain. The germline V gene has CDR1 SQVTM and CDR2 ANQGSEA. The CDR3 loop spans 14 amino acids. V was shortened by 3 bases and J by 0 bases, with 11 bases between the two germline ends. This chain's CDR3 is CSVDGLTNQETQYF. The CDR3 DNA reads TGCAGCGTTGATGGTCTCACGAACCAAGAGACCCAGTACTTC.

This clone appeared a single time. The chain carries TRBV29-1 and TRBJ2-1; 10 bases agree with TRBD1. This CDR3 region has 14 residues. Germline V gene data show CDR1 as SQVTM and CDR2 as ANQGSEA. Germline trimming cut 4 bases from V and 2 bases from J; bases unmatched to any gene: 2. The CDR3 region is CSVGGTGAYNEQFF. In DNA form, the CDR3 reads TGCAGCGTTGGGGGGACAGGGGCCTACAATGAGCAGTTCTTC.

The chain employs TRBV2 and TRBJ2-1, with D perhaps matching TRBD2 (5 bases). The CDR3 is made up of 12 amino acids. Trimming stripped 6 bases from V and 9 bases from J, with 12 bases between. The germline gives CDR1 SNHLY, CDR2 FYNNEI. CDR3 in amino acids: CASSLDGGEQFF. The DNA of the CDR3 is TGTGCCAGCAGCTTAGATGGAGGTGAGCAGTTCTTC.

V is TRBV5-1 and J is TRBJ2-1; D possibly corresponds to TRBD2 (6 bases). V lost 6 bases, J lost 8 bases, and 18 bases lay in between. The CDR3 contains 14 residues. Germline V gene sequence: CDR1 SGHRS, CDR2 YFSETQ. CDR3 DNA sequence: TGCGCCAGCAATAGGATAGCGGTCGGGGATGAGCAGTTCTTC. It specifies CASNRIAVGDEQFF.

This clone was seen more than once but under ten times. The CDR3 sequence: CASSASGQPSGNQPQHF. The DNA of the CDR3 is TGTGCCAGTAGTGCCTCGGGACAGCCGTCCGGCAATCAGCCCCAGCATTTT. The chain recombines TRBV19 with TRBJ1-5, with 7 bases that match TRBD1. The CDR3 extends over 17 amino acids. CDR1 is LNHDA, CDR2 SQIVND, per germline (reference sequence). After removal of 5 bases from V and 2 bases from J, the junction contained 12 bases not matched to a gene.

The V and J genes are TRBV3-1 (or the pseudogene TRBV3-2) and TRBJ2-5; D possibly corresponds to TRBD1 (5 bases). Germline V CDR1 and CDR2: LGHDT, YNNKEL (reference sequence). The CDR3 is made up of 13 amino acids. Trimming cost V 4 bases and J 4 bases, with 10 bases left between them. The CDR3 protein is CASSRDSRETQYF. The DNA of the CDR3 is TGTGCCAGCAGCCGTGACAGTAGAGAGACCCAGTACTTC.